The 30 T cell receptor beta chains below all came from one sample that was sequenced in a study of technical replicates of blood from a few donors. The repertoire was sequenced with immunoSEQ multiplex PCR; TCRdb's copy has only in-frame clones and lacks some. The repertoire holds about 82,000 clones, 95% to 96% seen once, with approximately 0.41% in the top ten. Sequencing was performed on T cells isolated from PBMCs. The source is a human donor in good health.

The chain's CDR3 is CASTLGTATYEQYF. The CDR3, as DNA: TGTGCCAGCACTCTCGGGACAGCGACCTACGAGCAGTACTTC. The chain joins TRBV13 to TRBJ2-7; TRBD1 aligns across 7 bases. Germline loops: CDR1 PRHDT, CDR2 FYEKMQ (reference sequence). CDR3 length equals 14 residues. Trimming cost V 7 bases and J 2 bases; bases outside gene matches: 8.

V and J are TRBV6-1 and TRBJ2-7, with D unresolved. Trimming pared 5 bases from V and 3 bases from J, leaving 2 bases between. This CDR3 contains 10 residues. Germline CDR1 and CDR2: MNHNS and SASEGT. This CDR3 reads CASSLYEQYF. The DNA for the CDR3 is TGTGCCAGCAGTCTCTACGAGCAGTACTTC.

The J gene is TRBJ2-1, the V gene TRBV6-5, with TRBD2 identical over 11 bases. This CDR3 has 15 residues. Germline V gene sequence: CDR1 MNHEY, CDR2 SVGAGI. J was trimmed by 4 bases and V by 5 bases; bases with no gene match: 4. Here the CDR3 DNA reads TGTGCCAGCAGTAAACTAGCGGGGGATTACAATGAGCAGTTCTTC. Protein sequence: CASSKLAGDYNEQFF.

The chain couples TRBV4-1 to TRBJ2-7; 8 bases align to TRBD2. V lost 0 bases, J lost 3 bases, and 4 bases stayed unmatched. The CDR3 is 15 residues long. Per the germline V gene, CDR1 is MGHRA and CDR2 is YSYEKL. The CDR3 nucleotides are TGCGCCAGCAGCCAAGAAGGAGCGGGGGTCTACGAGCAGTACTTC. This sequence encodes CASSQEGAGVYEQYF.

The chain has TRBV19 and TRBJ2-7, with D perhaps matching TRBD2 (5 bases). The length of the CDR3 is 14 residues. Trimming stripped 3 bases from V and 9 bases from J, with 18 bases between. Germline lookup yields CDR1 LNHDA and CDR2 SQIVND (reference sequence). Written as DNA, the CDR3 is TGTGCCAGTAGTATCGGACTGGCAAAGGGCGGGCAGTACTTC. This gives the protein CASSIGLAKGGQYF.

The J gene is TRBJ1-1, the V gene TRBV6-5; TRBD1 might be the D (6 bases). Germline assignment: CDR1 MNHEY and CDR2 SVGAGI. Trimming took 6 bases from V and 2 from J, leaving 13 bases between them. This CDR3 has 14 residues. The CDR3 loop is CASSHPTGNTEAFF. Written as DNA, the CDR3 is TGTGCCAGCAGCCACCCGACAGGAAACACTGAAGCTTTCTTT.

The J gene is TRBJ2-1, the V gene TRBV27; D is possibly TRBD2 (5 bases). The ends were cut back, 5 bases at V and 4 bases at J, with 6 bases in the middle. Germline CDR1 MNHEY, CDR2 SMNVEV (reference sequence). CDR3 length: 12 amino acids. The CDR3: CASSGSYNEQFF. DNA of the CDR3: TGTGCCAGCAGTGGGAGTTACAATGAGCAGTTCTTC.

The chain recombines TRBV7-2 with TRBJ2-3; TRBD2 aligns across 7 bases. The CDR3 is 15 residues long. V shed 3 bases and J 3 bases; nucleotides not matched to a gene: 6. Looked up from germline, CDR1 is SGHTA and CDR2 is FQGNSA. The CDR3, as DNA: TGTGCCAGCAGCTTGTCGCTAGCGGAAACAGATACGCAGTATTTT. Protein sequence: CASSLSLAETDTQYF.

This clone was seen only once. This chain uses TRBV5-1 with TRBJ2-3; 8 bases align to TRBD1. The trim removed 3 bases at V and 2 bases at J, leaving 5 bases unmatched. This CDR3 has 15 amino acids. CDR1 is SGHRS and CDR2 is YFSETQ in the germline V gene. Here the CDR3 DNA reads TGCGCCAGCAGCTCCCTACAGGGGGTCACAGATACGCAGTATTTT. Its protein is CASSSLQGVTDTQYF.

This chain uses TRBV9 with TRBJ2-3; the D gene is possibly TRBD1 (6 bases). Germline CDR1 reads SGDLS; CDR2 reads YYNGEE. The CDR3 consists of 16 residues. Between the trimmed V and J ends, which lost 4 bases and 1 base, there was a span of 16 bases. The CDR3 DNA is TGTGCCAGCAGCCGGACTGGGAGACAGGGCACAGATACGCAGTATTTT. Translated: CASSRTGRQGTDTQYF.

As to this clone: This likely comes from a read error, as the CDR3 has no conserved phenylalanine or tryptophan at its end. No DNA is shown, since the ends of the CDR3 on it are uncertain; the CDR3 is the one TCRdb lists. The rearrangement uses TRBV7-7 and TRBJ1-2; the table's D call, TRBD1, has no DNA check behind it. Germline assignment: CDR1 SSHAT and CDR2 FNYEAQ (reference sequence). The CDR3 is made up of 13 amino acids, end residues included. CDR3 region: CASSPLIDREEIL.

V is TRBV30 and J is TRBJ1-5; the match to TRBD1 covers 7 bases. This CDR3 is 13 amino acids long. Germline CDR1 is GTSNPN and CDR2 is SVGIG (reference sequence). V was clipped by 5 bases and J by 6 bases; unmatched bases: 7. Here the CDR3 reads CAWDRAAGQPQHF. For the CDR3, the DNA is TGTGCCTGGGACAGGGCGGCGGGTCAGCCCCAGCATTTT.

The J gene is TRBJ2-5, the V gene TRBV27, with TRBD1 as a possible D gene (6 bases). With 10 bases removed from V and 1 base from J, the gap between germline ends came to 10 bases. The CDR3 runs 12 residues. Per the germline V gene, CDR1 is MNHEY and CDR2 is SMNVEV (reference sequence). This chain's CDR3 is CANTGRQETQYF. The DNA of the CDR3 is TGTGCCAACACAGGGCGCCAAGAGACCCAGTACTTC.

About this clone itself: One end of the junction is discordant with germline, which a read error may explain. The chain couples TRBV18 to TRBJ2-7; TRBD2 is a possible D gene (6 bases). The CDR3 has 13 amino acids. The germline CDR1 and CDR2 sequences are KGHSH and LQKENI. In DNA, the CDR3 is TGTGCCAGCTCATACCGGGACTCCGACGAGCAGTACTTC. Residues: CASSYRDSDEQYF.

J is TRBJ1-1 and V is TRBV19; tentative D call: TRBD1 (6 bases). Germline CDR1 LNHDA, CDR2 SQIVND (reference sequence). This CDR3 has 14 amino acids. The V gene lost 2 bases and the J gene lost 4 bases, with 11 bases spanning the gap. CDR3 nucleotides: TGTGCCAGTAGTATAACACAGGGCATCACTGAAGCTTTCTTT. It specifies CASSITQGITEAFF.

This chain connects TRBV5-4 to TRBJ2-6, with D possibly being TRBD2 (5 bases). The V end was cut by 5 bases, the J end by 4 bases, with 13 bases between. The germline CDR1 and CDR2 sequences are SGHNT and YYREEE (reference sequence). The CDR3 runs 15 residues. The CDR3 here is CASRRVGTGANVLTF. The CDR3 region has the DNA TGTGCCAGCAGGAGGGTGGGAACGGGGGCCAACGTCCTGACTTTC.

The V and J genes are TRBV14 and TRBJ2-1; TRBD2 aligns across 9 bases. V lost 0 bases to trimming and J lost 8 bases; unmatched junction nucleotides: 11. The CDR3 is 17 amino acids. Germline CDR1 and CDR2: SGHDN and FVKESK. CDR3 coding DNA: TGTGCCAGCAGCCAAGATCATGTAGCGGGAGATCGGTATGAGCAGTTCTTC. Encoded protein: CASSQDHVAGDRYEQFF.

This rearrangement joins TRBV6-5 to TRBJ2-1, with 10 bases identical to TRBD2. The ends lost 5 bases at V and 8 bases at J; junction bases unmatched: 6. This CDR3 region has 14 residues. Germline V gene data show CDR1 as MNHEY and CDR2 as SVGAGI. The CDR3 sequence: CASSLLAGVYEQFF. CDR3 bases: TGTGCCAGCAGTCTTCTAGCGGGAGTTTATGAGCAGTTCTTC.

This clone was counted once. The J gene is TRBJ1-2, the V gene TRBV19; 7 nucleotides align to TRBD1. Trimming removed 6 bases from V and 4 bases from J; junction bases left unmatched: 5. The CDR3 has 13 amino acids. Germline V lookup: CDR1 LNHDA, CDR2 SQIVND (reference sequence). The CDR3: CASRSTGSYGYTF. The CDR3 DNA sequence: TGTGCCAGTAGGTCGACAGGGTCCTATGGCTACACCTTC.

The chain combines TRBV15 with TRBJ2-2, with TRBD2 identical over 11 bases. CDR3 length: 17 amino acids. V shed 1 base and J 4 bases; nucleotides not matched to a gene: 5. The germline V gene encodes CDR1 LNHNV and CDR2 YYDKDF (reference sequence). The CDR3 nucleotides read TGTGCCACCAGCAGAGGACTAGCGGGACCTACCACCGGGGAGCTGTTTTTT. Translation gives CATSRGLAGPTTGELFF.

This chain uses TRBV5-1 with TRBJ1-2, with D possibly matching TRBD1 (6 bases). CDR1 and CDR2 from the germline V gene are SGHRS and YFSETQ. This CDR3 spans 18 amino acids. Trimming pared 0 bases from V and 4 bases from J, leaving 22 bases between. In nucleotides, the CDR3 is TGCGCCAGCAGCTTGGCCGCGGGGGGGCCTGAGGGAGGCTATGGCTACACCTTC. Translated, it gives CASSLAAGGPEGGYGYTF.

CDR3 sequence reads: CASSNRGVLYEQYF. The CDR3 DNA reads TGTGCCAGTAGTAACAGGGGCGTCTTATACGAGCAGTACTTC. V and J are TRBV19 and TRBJ2-7; 7 nucleotides agree with TRBD1. Germline V gene data show CDR1 as LNHDA and CDR2 as SQIVND (reference sequence). Trimming at V came to 4 bases and at J to 4 bases, leaving 7 bases not matched to a gene. This CDR3 contains 14 residues. Full variable domain (missing parts from reference TRBV19 and TRBJ2-7): DGGITQSPKYLFRKEGQNVTLSCEQNLNHDAMYWYRQDPGQGLRLIYYSQIVNDFQKGDIAEGYSVSREKKESFPLTVTSAQKNPTAFYLCASSNRGVLYEQYFGPGTRLTVT.

The J gene is TRBJ1-1, the V gene TRBV30; possibly TRBD1 for D (6 bases). Germline lookup yields CDR1 GTSNPN and CDR2 SVGIG (reference sequence). This CDR3 spans 13 amino acids. V was cut by 2 bases and J by 6 bases, with 13 bases left in between. The CDR3 DNA sequence: TGTGCCTGGAGTTCAGGGGTTATCGCTGAAGCTTTCTTT. Translated, it gives CAWSSGVIAEAFF.

This chain links TRBV9 with TRBJ2-5; perhaps TRBD2 as D (7 bases). With 3 bases removed from V and 4 bases from J, the gap between germline ends came to 10 bases. Germline CDR1 reads SGDLS; CDR2 reads YYNGEE. The CDR3 consists of 13 residues. The CDR3 loop is CASSDRGAETQYF. CDR3 DNA: TGTGCCAGCAGCGACCGGGGGGCAGAGACCCAGTACTTC.

This chain uses TRBV10-3 with TRBJ2-2, with D perhaps matching TRBD1 (6 bases). Germline V CDR1 and CDR2: ENHRY, SYGVKD. This CDR3 has 16 amino acids. The V end was cut by 0 bases, the J end by 4 bases, with 12 bases between. CDR3 loop: CAISESAQGLTGELFF. The CDR3 coding sequence is TGTGCCATCAGTGAGTCAGCCCAGGGGCTCACCGGGGAGCTGTTTTTT.

The chain joins TRBV11-3 to TRBJ2-2; 7 nucleotides line up with TRBD2. CDR1 SGHNT and CDR2 YENEEA come from the germline V gene. The ends lost 4 bases at V and 0 bases at J; junction bases unmatched: 2. The CDR3 is 15 amino acids. The CDR3 sequence is CASSYSGTNTGELFF. The CDR3 DNA is TGTGCCAGCAGCTACAGCGGGACGAACACCGGGGAGCTGTTTTTT. The complete variable domain, with remaining parts taken from reference TRBV11-3 and TRBJ2-2, reads EAGVVQSPRYKIIEKKQPVAFWCNPISGHNTLYWYLQNLGQGPELLIRYENEEAVDDSQLPKDRFSAERLKGVDSTLKIQPAELGDSAVYLCASSYSGTNTGELFFGEGSRLTVL.

The rearrangement joins TRBV29-1 to TRBJ1-1; maybe TRBD1 (6 bases). This CDR3 has 14 residues. CDR1 and CDR2 from the germline V gene are SQVTM and ANQGSEA. V was trimmed by 4 bases and J by 0 bases, leaving 12 bases between them. This CDR3 is CSVAKTGMNTEAFF. The DNA for the CDR3 is TGCAGCGTTGCTAAGACAGGCATGAACACTGAAGCTTTCTTT. Complete variable domain (other parts from reference TRBV29-1 and TRBJ1-1): SAVISQKPSRDICQRGTSLTIQCQVDSQVTMMFWYRQQPGQSLTLIATANQGSEATYESGFVIDKFPISRPNLTFSTLTVSNMSPEDSSIYLCSVAKTGMNTEAFFGQGTRLTVV.

V is TRBV29-1 and J is TRBJ1-4, with D tentatively TRBD1 (6 bases). V shed 4 bases and J shed 8 bases, with 17 bases lying between them. CDR3 size: 14 residues. From germline, CDR1 is SQVTM and CDR2 ANQGSEA. In DNA, the CDR3 is TGCAGCGTTGTTGGTTCGGGCAGGGGAGAAAAACTGTTTTTT. It codes for CSVVGSGRGEKLFF.

The chain links TRBV27 to TRBJ2-2; D gene ambiguous. The CDR3 is made up of 12 amino acids. Germline assignment: CDR1 MNHEY and CDR2 SMNVEV (reference sequence). V gave up 5 bases and J gave up 4 bases, with 5 bases separating them. CDR3 in amino acids: CASSIITGELFF. The CDR3 bases are TGTGCCAGCAGTATCATCACCGGGGAGCTGTTTTTT.

This clone was seen more than once but under ten times. This chain connects TRBV19 to TRBJ1-1, with D perhaps matching TRBD1 (5 bases). V lost 1 base and J lost 10, with 13 bases in between. The CDR3 sequence is 13 residues long. The germline V gene has CDR1 LNHDA and CDR2 SQIVND (reference sequence). The CDR3 bases are TGTGCCAGTAGTATAGGGGGAGGGGACGGAGCTTTCTTT. This gives the protein CASSIGGGDGAFF. The complete variable domain, with remaining parts taken from reference TRBV19 and TRBJ1-1, reads DGGITQSPKYLFRKEGQNVTLSCEQNLNHDAMYWYRQDPGQGLRLIYYSQIVNDFQKGDIAEGYSVSREKKESFPLTVTSAQKNPTAFYLCASSIGGGDGAFFGQGTRLTVV.